This TCR beta chain derives from a study of T cells after yellow fever vaccination. There are 14 residues in the CDR3. The V gene's germline CDR1 is KGHSH and CDR2 LQKENI. V lost 5 bases, J lost 0 bases, and 9 bases lay in between. In its sample, this clonotype was seen a few times. MiXCR, run by TCRdb on the 5' RACE reads, gives a single entry per CDR3 protein. This sample carries about 360,000 distinct CDR3 sequences, approximately 6% of them seen once, and the ten largest clones take about 15%. The sequencing used PBMCs, collected 5 days after the yellow fever booster vaccination. The clonotype comes from a man aged 25-45 years who received the YFV17D yellow fever vaccine. The rearrangement links TRBV18 to TRBJ2-3, with D maybe TRBD1 (6 bases). This CDR3 reads CASSAGQSTDTQYF. For the CDR3, the DNA is TGTGCCAGCTCAGCTGGACAGAGCACAGATACGCAGTATTTT.